The clone carrying this TCR beta chain was counted once. Its target is unknown. Treatment given: treatment-naive control, cytoreductive nephrectomy. The entry originates in a study of radiation and T cells in renal cell carcinoma. Points from the study as a whole: Dominant CDR3 motifs were more common in irradiated tumors than controls. Intratumoral heterogeneity was not captured in these approximately 1 g regions.

Sequencing used immunoSEQ multiplex PCR; TCRdb keeps in-frame clones, though not all of them. The repertoire consists of 7,500 to 8,000 clones, with less than 75% occurring once and the leading ten covering 40%. This CDR3 contains 15 residues. The germline CDR1 and CDR2 sequences are SGHRS and YFSETQ. V was cut by 3 bases and J by 3 bases, with 14 bases left in between. This specimen was tumor tissue, taken from a patient whose treatment was nephrectomy without radiotherapy. The rearrangement joins TRBV5-1 to TRBJ2-3; the D gene is possibly TRBD2 (6 bases). The TCR sequence derives from a woman between 65 and 79 years old with renal cell carcinoma. This chain's CDR3 is CASSSGRAGTDTQYF. In DNA, the CDR3 is TGCGCCAGCAGCTCGGGGCGGGCGGGGACAGATACGCAGTATTTT.